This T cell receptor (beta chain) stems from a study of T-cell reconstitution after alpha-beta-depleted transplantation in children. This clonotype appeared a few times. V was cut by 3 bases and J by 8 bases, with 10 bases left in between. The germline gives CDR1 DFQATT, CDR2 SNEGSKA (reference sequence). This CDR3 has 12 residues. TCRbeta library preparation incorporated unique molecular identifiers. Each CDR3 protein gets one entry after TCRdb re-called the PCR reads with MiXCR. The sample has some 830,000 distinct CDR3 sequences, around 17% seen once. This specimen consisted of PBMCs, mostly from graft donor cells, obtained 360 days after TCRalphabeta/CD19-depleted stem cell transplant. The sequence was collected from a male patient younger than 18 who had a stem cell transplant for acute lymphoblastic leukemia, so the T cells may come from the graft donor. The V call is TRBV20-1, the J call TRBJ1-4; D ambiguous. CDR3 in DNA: TGCAGTGCTAGTCAGCTGCCCGAAAAACTGTTTTTT. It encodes CSASQLPEKLFF.